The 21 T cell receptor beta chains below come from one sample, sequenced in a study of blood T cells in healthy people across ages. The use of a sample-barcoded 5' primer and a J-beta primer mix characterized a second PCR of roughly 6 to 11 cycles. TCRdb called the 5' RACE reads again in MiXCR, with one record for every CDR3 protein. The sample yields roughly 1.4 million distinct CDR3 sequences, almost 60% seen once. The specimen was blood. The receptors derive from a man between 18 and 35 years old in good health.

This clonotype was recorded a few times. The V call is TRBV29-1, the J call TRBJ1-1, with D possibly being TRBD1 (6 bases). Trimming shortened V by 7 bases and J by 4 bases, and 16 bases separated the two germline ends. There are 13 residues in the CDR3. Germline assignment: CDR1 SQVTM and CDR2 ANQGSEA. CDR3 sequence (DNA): TGCAGCGCCCGGACAGCCGGGGTCACTGAAGCTTTCTTT. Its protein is CSARTAGVTEAFF.

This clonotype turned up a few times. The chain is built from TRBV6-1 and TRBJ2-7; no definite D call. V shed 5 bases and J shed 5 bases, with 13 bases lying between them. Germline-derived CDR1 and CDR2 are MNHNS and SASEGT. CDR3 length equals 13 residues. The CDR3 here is CASSRTALDEQYF. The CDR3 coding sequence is TGTGCCAGCAGTCGGACGGCCCTAGACGAGCAGTACTTC.

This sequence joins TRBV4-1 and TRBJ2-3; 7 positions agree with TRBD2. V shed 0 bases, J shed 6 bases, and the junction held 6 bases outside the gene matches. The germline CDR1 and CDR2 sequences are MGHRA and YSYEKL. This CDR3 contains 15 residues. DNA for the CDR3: TGCGCCAGCAGCCAAGAAACCGGGGGGTGGGATACGCAGTATTTT. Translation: CASSQETGGWDTQYF.

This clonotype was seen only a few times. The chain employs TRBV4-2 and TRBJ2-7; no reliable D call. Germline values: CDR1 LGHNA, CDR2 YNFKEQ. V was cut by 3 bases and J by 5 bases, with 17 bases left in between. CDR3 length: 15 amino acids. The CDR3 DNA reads TGTGCCAGCAGCCAGACCTTCCATACCATCCACGAGCAGTACTTC. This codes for CASSQTFHTIHEQYF.

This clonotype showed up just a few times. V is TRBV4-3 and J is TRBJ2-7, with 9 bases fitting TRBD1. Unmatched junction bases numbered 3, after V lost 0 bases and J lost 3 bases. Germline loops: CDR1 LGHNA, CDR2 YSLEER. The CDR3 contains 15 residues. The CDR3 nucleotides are TGCGCCAGCAGCCAAGATTGGGACAGGGACTACGAGCAGTACTTC. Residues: CASSQDWDRDYEQYF.

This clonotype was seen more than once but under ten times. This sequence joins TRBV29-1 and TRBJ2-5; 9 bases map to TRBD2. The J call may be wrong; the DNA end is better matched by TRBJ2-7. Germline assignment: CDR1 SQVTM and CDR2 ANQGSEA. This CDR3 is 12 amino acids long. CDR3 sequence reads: CSALAGRYEQYF. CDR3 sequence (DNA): TGCAGCGCCCTAGCGGGACGCTACGAGCAGTACTTC.

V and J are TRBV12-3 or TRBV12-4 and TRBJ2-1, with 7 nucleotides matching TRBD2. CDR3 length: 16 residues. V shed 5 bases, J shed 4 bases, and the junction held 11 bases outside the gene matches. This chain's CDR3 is CASSPSPGTTYNEQFF. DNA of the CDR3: TGTGCCAGCAGTCCCTCCCCCGGGACTACTTACAATGAGCAGTTCTTC.

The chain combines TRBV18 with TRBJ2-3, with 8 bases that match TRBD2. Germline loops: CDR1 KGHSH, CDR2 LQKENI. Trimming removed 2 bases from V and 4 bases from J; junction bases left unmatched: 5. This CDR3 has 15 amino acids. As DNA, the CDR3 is TGTGCCAGCTCACCAATCCTAGCGGGCGCAGATACGCAGTATTTT. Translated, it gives CASSPILAGADTQYF.

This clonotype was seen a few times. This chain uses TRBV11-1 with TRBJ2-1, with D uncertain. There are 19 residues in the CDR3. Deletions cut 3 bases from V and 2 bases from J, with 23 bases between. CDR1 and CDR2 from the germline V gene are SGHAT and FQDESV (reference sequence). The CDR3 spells CASSFSSPSLKGPYNEQFF. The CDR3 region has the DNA TGTGCCAGCAGCTTCTCCTCTCCTTCTCTCAAAGGCCCCTACAATGAGCAGTTCTTC.

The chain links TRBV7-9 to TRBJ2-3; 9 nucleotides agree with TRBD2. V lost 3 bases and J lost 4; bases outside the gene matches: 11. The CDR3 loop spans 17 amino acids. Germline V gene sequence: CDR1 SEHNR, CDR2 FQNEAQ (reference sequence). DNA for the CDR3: TGTGCCAGCAGCTTGCCTCCCCTAGCGGGGCTACCAGATACGCAGTATTTT. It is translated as CASSLPPLAGLPDTQYF.

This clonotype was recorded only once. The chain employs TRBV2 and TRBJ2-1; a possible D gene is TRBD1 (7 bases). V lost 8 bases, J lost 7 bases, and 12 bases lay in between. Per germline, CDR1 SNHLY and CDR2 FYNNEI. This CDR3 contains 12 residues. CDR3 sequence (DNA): TGTGCCAGCGCGGGACAGAAAAATGAGCAGTTCTTC. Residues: CASAGQKNEQFF.

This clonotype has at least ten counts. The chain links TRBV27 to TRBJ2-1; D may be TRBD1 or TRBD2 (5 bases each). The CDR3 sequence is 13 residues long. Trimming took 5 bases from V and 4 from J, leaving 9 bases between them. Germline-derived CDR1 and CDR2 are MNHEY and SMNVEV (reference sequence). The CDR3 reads CASSGTSYNEQFF. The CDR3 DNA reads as TGTGCCAGCAGTGGGACCTCGTACAATGAGCAGTTCTTC.

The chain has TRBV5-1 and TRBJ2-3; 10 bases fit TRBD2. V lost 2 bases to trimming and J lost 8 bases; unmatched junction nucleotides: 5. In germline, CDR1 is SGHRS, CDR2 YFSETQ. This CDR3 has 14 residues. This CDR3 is CASSFLAGEGTQYF. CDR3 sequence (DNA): TGCGCCAGCAGCTTTCTAGCGGGAGAGGGTACGCAGTATTTT.

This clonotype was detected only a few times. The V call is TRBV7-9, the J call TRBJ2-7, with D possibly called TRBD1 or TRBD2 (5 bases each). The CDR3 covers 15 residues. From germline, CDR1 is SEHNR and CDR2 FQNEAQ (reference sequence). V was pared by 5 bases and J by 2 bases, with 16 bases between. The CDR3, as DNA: TGTGCCAGCAGCCCTCCGGGACCGATGACCTACGAGCAGTACTTC. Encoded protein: CASSPPGPMTYEQYF.

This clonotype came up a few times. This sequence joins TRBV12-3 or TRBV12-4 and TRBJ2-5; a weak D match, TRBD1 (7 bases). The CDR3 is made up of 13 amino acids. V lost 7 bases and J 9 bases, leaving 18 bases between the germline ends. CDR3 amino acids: CASTPGGPSAQYF. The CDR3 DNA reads TGTGCCAGCACCCCAGGGGGGCCCTCCGCCCAGTACTTC.

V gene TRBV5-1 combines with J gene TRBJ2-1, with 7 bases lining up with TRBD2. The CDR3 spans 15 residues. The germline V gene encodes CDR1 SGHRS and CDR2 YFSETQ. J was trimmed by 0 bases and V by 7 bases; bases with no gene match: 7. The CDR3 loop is CASGGSGVSYNEQFF. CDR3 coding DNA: TGCGCCAGCGGCGGGAGCGGGGTCTCCTACAATGAGCAGTTCTTC.

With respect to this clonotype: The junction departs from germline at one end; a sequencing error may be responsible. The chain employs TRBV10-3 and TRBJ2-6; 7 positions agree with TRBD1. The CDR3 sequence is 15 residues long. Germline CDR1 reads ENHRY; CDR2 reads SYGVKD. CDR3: CATRQGTSGANALTF. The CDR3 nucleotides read TGTGCCACCAGACAGGGCACCTCTGGGGCCAACGCCCTGACTTTC.

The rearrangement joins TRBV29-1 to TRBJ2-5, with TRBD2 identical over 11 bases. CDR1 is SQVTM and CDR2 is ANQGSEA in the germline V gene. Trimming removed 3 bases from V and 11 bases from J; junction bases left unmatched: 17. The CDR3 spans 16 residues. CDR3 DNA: TGCAGCGTTGAGAGGACGGGACTAGCGGTGTACAATGAGCAGTACTTC. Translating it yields CSVERTGLAVYNEQYF.

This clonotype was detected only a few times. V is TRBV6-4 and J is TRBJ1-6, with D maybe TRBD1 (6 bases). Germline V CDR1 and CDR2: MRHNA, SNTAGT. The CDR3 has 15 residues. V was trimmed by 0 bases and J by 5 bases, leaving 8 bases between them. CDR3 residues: CASSDSAGDNSPLHF. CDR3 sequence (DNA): TGTGCCAGCAGTGACTCGGCAGGGGATAATTCACCCCTCCACTTT.

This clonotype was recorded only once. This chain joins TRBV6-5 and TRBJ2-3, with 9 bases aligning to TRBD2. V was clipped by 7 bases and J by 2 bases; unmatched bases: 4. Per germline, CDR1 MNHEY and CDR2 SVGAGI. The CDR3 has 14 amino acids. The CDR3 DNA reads TGTGCCAGCAAAGGCGGGGGGGTCACAGATACGCAGTATTTT. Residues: CASKGGGVTDTQYF.

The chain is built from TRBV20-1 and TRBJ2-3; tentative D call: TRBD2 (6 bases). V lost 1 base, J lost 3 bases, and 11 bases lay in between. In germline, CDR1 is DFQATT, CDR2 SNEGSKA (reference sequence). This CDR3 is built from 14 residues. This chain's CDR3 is CSARVDGSTDTQYF. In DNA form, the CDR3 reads TGCAGTGCTAGAGTTGACGGGAGTACAGATACGCAGTATTTT.